Sequencing of this T cell receptor beta chain was carried out in a study of blood T cell repertoires in COVID-19. For the study at large: Acute-phase and convalescent COVID-19 samples originated in the United States, Italy and Spain. T cells, B-cell-depleted T cells, or PBMCs supplied cDNA or gDNA.

As originally analysed: Amplification from reference gene primers served as the basis for estimated nucleated cell counts. Generated by immunoSEQ multiplex PCR, the TCRdb table keeps only in-frame clones and is missing some. V and J calls plus clone size are reproduced from that table; the DNA served to infer D and trimming. The table has under 300,000 clones, approximately 87% seen once; the top ten hold roughly 12%. Those enrolled in Seattle joined during active infection and were followed longitudinally afterward. The germline CDR1 and CDR2 sequences are LNHDA and SQIVND (reference sequence). The CDR3 has 14 amino acids. V shed 7 bases and J 2 bases; nucleotides not matched to a gene: 6.

The sequence was collected from a woman between 25 and 40 years old with COVID-19, enrolled during active disease. The rearrangement uses TRBV19 and TRBJ2-7; TRBD2 matches at 9 bases. Material: peripheral blood. The CDR3 DNA reads TGTGCCAGTACCCCTAGCGGGGCGGCCTACGAGCAGTACTTC. Its translation is CASTPSGAAYEQYF.